This T cell receptor beta chain was captured in a study of T cell changes during pregnancy in multiple sclerosis (dated by TCRdb to about 2019). Study-level background: Changes in the T cell repertoire over the course of pregnancy were examined in this study in women with multiple sclerosis.

The library was prepared using the immunoSEQ multiplex PCR assay. TCRdb mirrors the immuneACCESS table, restricted to in-frame sequences. Some clones are absent from its copies; in checked studies, under half trace to an unresolved V gene, and the reason for the others is unknown. The sample includes around 70,000 clones, with around nine tenths observed a single time. The top ten clones comprise 3.7% of the sample. A word on this clone: Its antigen has not been determined. No base qualities exist here, and no much larger clone lies one base off it.

From the cysteine through the phenylalanine, the CDR3 covers 14 amino acids. The entry retains the CDR3 DNA only, 42 bases that are in frame from base 1. Relative to germline, V is missing 4 bases and J is missing 6 bases, with 9 bases of the junction outside any gene match. The germline V gene (reference sequence) provides CDR1 PRHDT and CDR2 FYEKMQ. This clonotype was sampled from a female donor in good health, enrolled as a control in a pregnancy study. This chain is built from TRBV13 and TRBJ2-7, with 7 middle bases fitting TRBD2. Sequencing was performed on peripheral blood, taken after pregnancy. The CDR3: CASSSSGAVFEQYF. The DNA sequence is given as TGTGCCAGCAGCTCAAGCGGGGCCGTCTTCGAGCAGTACTTC.